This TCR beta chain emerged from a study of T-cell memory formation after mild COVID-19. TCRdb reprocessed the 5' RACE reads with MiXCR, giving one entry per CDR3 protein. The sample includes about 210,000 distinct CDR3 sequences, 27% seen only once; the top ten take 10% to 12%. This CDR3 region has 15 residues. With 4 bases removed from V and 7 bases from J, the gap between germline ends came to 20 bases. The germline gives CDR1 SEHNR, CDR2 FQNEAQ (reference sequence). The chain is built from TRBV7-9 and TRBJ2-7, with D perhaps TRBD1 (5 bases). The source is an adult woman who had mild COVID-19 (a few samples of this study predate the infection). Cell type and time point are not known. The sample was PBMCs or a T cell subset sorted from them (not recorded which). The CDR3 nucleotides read TGTGCCAGCAGCTCTCACGGCAATAGGGGTGATGAGCAGTACTTC. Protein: CASSSHGNRGDEQYF.